This T cell receptor beta chain came from a study of STAT3 mutations in large granular lymphocyte leukemia. Study observations and caveats: At least one immunodominant TCR beta clonotype appeared in every T-cell large granular lymphocyte leukemia patient.

Germline lookup yields CDR1 SEHNR and CDR2 FQNEAQ (reference sequence). The V end was cut by 1 base, the J end by 0 bases, with 7 bases between. There are 16 residues in the CDR3. Note on this clone: As yet, its antigen is unknown.

Sequenced by immunoSEQ multiplex PCR; TCRdb stores in-frame clones only, minus some. The sample has some 1,000 clones; around 51% are singletons. The source is a human donor with T large granular lymphocyte leukemia. Some clones in this sample may be carry-over from other donors' samples. The genes are TRBV7-9 and TRBJ2-6; unclear D gene. Sequenced input: PBMCs. This chain's CDR3 is CASSLEELSGANVLTF. DNA for the CDR3: TGTGCCAGCAGCTTAGAAGAGCTCTCTGGGGCCAACGTCCTGACTTTC.